This T cell receptor (beta chain) was sequenced for a study of cytomegalovirus exposure and HLA in healthy donors. CDR1 is MDHEN and CDR2 is SYDVKM in the germline V gene. The germline V and J ends were trimmed by 11 bases and 4 bases, with 11 bases remaining between them. The CDR3 sequence is 11 residues long. General observations from the study: At a 0.05 false discovery rate, a later analysis found 18,000 or so TCR beta sequences to be associated with HLA alleles. There were a few CMV-associated chains whose specificity for CMV antigens was confirmed in vitro. From TCR beta sequences, most subjects' HLA-A and HLA-B alleles were reportedly predicted accurately. An apparent linkage of common viral pathogens to several of the most significant clusters emerged in a later analysis.

Turning to this clone: As yet, its antigen is unknown.

Amplification used 60 Vbeta primers and 13 Jbeta primers. Produced via immunoSEQ multiplex PCR; TCRdb's table is partial and in-frame only. This sample has 150,000 to 200,000 clones, with roughly three quarters found just once. This sequence originates from a woman aged 45-59 years in good health and CMV-seronegative. Material for sequencing was PBMCs. The chain has TRBV28 and TRBJ1-2, with D possibly TRBD1 on 5 matching bases. CDR3 bases: TGTGCCTCCGCCGGGGGCTATGGCTACACCTTC. Translating gives CASAGGYGYTF.